The 20 T cell receptor beta chains presented below share a single source sample, sequenced in a study of T cells in localized non-small cell lung cancer. Only in-frame clones appear in the TCRdb table, and some are missing; sequencing was by immunoSEQ multiplex PCR. The profile shows more than 50,000 clones, approximately 82% of them singletons. The sample in question was peripheral blood, obtained before any cancer treatment. These receptors came from a female donor over 55 with stage II squamous cell lung carcinoma.

This chain joins TRBV7-3 and TRBJ2-2, with 11 positions matching TRBD1. The germline gives CDR1 SGHTA, CDR2 FQGTGA. The CDR3 is made up of 17 amino acids. V shed 5 bases, J shed 8 bases, and the junction held 13 bases outside the gene matches. CDR3 coding DNA: TGTGCCAGCAGCCCTCGGACAGGGGGCGACGTTTTAGGGGAGCTGTTTTTT. Amino acids: CASSPRTGGDVLGELFF.

The rearrangement uses TRBV7-6 and TRBJ1-1; weak D call: TRBD1 (5 bases). This CDR3 has 15 residues. V was clipped by 3 bases and J by 6 bases, with 17 bases between them. The germline V gene has CDR1 SGHVS and CDR2 FNYEAQ. The CDR3 reads CASSFTDGAESEAFF. CDR3 nucleotide sequence: TGTGCCAGCAGCTTTACGGACGGGGCGGAGTCTGAAGCTTTCTTT.

This chain uses TRBV9 with TRBJ2-7; 7 bases fit TRBD1. Germline loops: CDR1 SGDLS, CDR2 YYNGEE. J lost 3 bases, V lost 0 bases, and 12 bases had no gene match. The CDR3 spans 17 residues. For the CDR3, the DNA is TGTGCCAGCAGCGTAGATCCCCTCCCGGGACAGCTCTACGAGCAGTACTTC. It yields the protein CASSVDPLPGQLYEQYF. Complete variable domain (other parts from reference TRBV9 and TRBJ2-7): DSGVTQTPKHLITATGQRVTLRCSPRSGDLSVYWYQQSLDQGLQFLIQYYNGEERAKGNILERFSAQQFPDLHSELNLSSLELGDSALYFCASSVDPLPGQLYEQYFGPGTRLTVT.

The chain joins TRBV7-9 to TRBJ2-3; D ambiguous. Per the germline V gene, CDR1 is SEHNR and CDR2 is FQNEAQ (reference sequence). The CDR3 covers 14 residues. V was pared by 2 bases and J by 0 bases, with 6 bases between. The CDR3 DNA is TGTGCCAGCAGCTTAAAGGCCAGCACAGATACGCAGTATTTT. Amino acid sequence: CASSLKASTDTQYF.

The genes are TRBV19 and TRBJ1-2; maybe TRBD1 (5 bases). V dropped 4 bases and J dropped 3 bases, with 12 bases sitting between them. The CDR3 extends over 14 amino acids. Germline V gives CDR1 LNHDA, CDR2 SQIVND (reference sequence). This chain's CDR3 is CASSTPRGDYGYTF. The CDR3 DNA is TGTGCCAGTAGTACCCCCCGGGGGGACTATGGCTACACCTTC.

The chain uses TRBV5-1 and TRBJ2-7; tentatively, D is TRBD1 (6 bases). The CDR3 runs to 13 residues. Germline-derived CDR1 and CDR2 are SGHRS and YFSETQ. V was cut by 4 bases and J by 0 bases, with 8 bases left in between. CDR3 protein: CASSPGDSYEQYF. CDR3 sequence (DNA): TGCGCCAGCAGCCCAGGGGACTCCTACGAGCAGTACTTC.

Comments on this clone: At one end the junction does not follow the germline gene, possibly because of a read error. The chain combines TRBV9 with TRBJ1-3; no clear D gene. The germline gives CDR1 SGDLS, CDR2 YYNGEE. This CDR3 spans 18 amino acids. Written as DNA, the CDR3 is TGTGCCAGCACCGTAGGGTCATGGAGTGGATCCTCTGGAAACACCATATATTTT. Protein sequence: CASTVGSWSGSSGNTIYF.

V and J are TRBV6-1 and TRBJ2-1; the match to TRBD2 covers 10 bases. Losses at the gene ends were 4 bases for V and 3 bases for J; bases not matched to a gene: 0. The CDR3 has 14 residues. Germline V lookup: CDR1 MNHNS, CDR2 SASEGT. Here the CDR3 reads CASSGLAGYNEQFF. DNA for the CDR3: TGTGCCAGCAGTGGACTAGCGGGCTACAATGAGCAGTTCTTC.

This chain links TRBV7-2 with TRBJ2-7; 10 nucleotides align to TRBD1. CDR1 and CDR2 from the germline V gene are SGHTA and FQGNSA. The J segment lost 4 bases and the V segment lost 6 bases, leaving 3 bases of the junction unmatched. This CDR3 region has 13 residues. The CDR3 region is CASSGQGGYEQYF. CDR3 DNA sequence: TGTGCCAGCAGTGGACAGGGGGGATACGAGCAGTACTTC.

The rearrangement uses TRBV6-6 and TRBJ1-5; the D is unclear. Trimming left V 2 bases short and J 3 bases short, with 11 bases between. CDR1 is MNHNY and CDR2 is SVGAGI in the germline V gene (reference sequence). CDR3 length: 15 amino acids. The CDR3 loop reads CASSYGQSVNQPQHF. CDR3 in DNA: TGTGCCAGCAGTTACGGGCAGTCAGTCAATCAGCCCCAGCATTTT.

This clone showed up just a few times. The chain joins TRBV6-5 to TRBJ1-2; D call uncertain. Trimming took off 6 bases at V and 3 bases at J, with 14 bases between the two ends. This CDR3 comprises 14 residues. Per the germline V gene, CDR1 is MNHEY and CDR2 is SVGAGI. This CDR3 reads CASRGGVLDYGYTF. The DNA of the CDR3 is TGTGCCAGCAGAGGTGGAGTACTAGACTATGGCTACACCTTC.

This clone was counted a single time. V gene TRBV5-1 combines with J gene TRBJ2-2; TRBD1 is a possible D gene (6 bases). The CDR3 loop spans 13 amino acids. Trimming cost V 2 bases and J 4 bases, with 6 bases left between them. Looked up from germline, CDR1 is SGHRS and CDR2 is YFSETQ. The CDR3 nucleotides read TGCGCCAGCAGCTTCAGGGGCACCGGGGAGCTGTTTTTT. Its protein product is CASSFRGTGELFF.

The chain couples TRBV5-6 to TRBJ1-1; a weak D match, TRBD1 (5 bases). V lost 6 bases and J 2 bases, leaving 14 bases between the germline ends. The CDR3 totals 14 residues. From germline, CDR1 is SGHDT and CDR2 YYEEEE. The CDR3 is CASTFGGSNTEAFF. CDR3 DNA: TGTGCCAGCACCTTCGGGGGGAGTAACACTGAAGCTTTCTTT.

This clone has a count of ten or more. The chain couples TRBV12-5 to TRBJ1-1; a possible D gene is TRBD1 (5 bases). V lost 2 bases and J 10 bases, leaving 17 bases between the germline ends. The germline V gene encodes CDR1 LGHNT and CDR2 FRNRAP. This CDR3 is built from 14 residues. CDR3 residues: CASGLTGLRGPAFF. CDR3 nucleotide sequence: TGTGCTAGTGGTTTGACAGGTTTGAGAGGGCCAGCTTTCTTT. Supplemented by reference TRBV12-5 and TRBJ1-1, the full variable domain reads DARVTQTPRHKVTEMGQEVTMRCQPILGHNTVFWYRQTMMQGLELLAYFRNRAPLDDSGMPKDRFSAEMPDATLATLKIQPSEPRDSAVYFCASGLTGLRGPAFFGQGTRLTVV.

This clone was picked up one time. The chain combines TRBV29-1 with TRBJ2-1; D is undetermined. The V and J ends lost 6 bases and 1 base respectively, with 16 bases between them. Germline CDR1 reads SQVTM; CDR2 reads ANQGSEA. CDR3 size: 15 residues. This CDR3 is CSVRSNRASYNEQFF. For the CDR3, the DNA is TGCAGCGTGCGCTCCAATCGGGCATCCTACAATGAGCAGTTCTTC.

The table lists this clone with a few counts. V is TRBV18 and J is TRBJ1-1, with D hard to call. This CDR3 has 12 amino acids. Between the trimmed V and J ends, which lost 6 bases and 5 bases, there was a span of 10 bases. Germline CDR1 is KGHSH and CDR2 is LQKENI. The DNA for the CDR3 is TGTGCCAGCTCTGAAGAATATACTGAAGCTTTCTTT. It specifies CASSEEYTEAFF.

The chain recombines TRBV11-1 with TRBJ2-7; 7 nucleotides match TRBD2. The germline V gene encodes CDR1 SGHAT and CDR2 FQDESV (reference sequence). Germline trimming cut 9 bases from V and 3 bases from J; bases unmatched to any gene: 8. The CDR3 has 13 residues. The CDR3 is CASQRGESYEQYF. CDR3 nucleotide sequence: TGTGCCAGTCAGCGGGGTGAGAGCTACGAGCAGTACTTC. The full variable domain, its missing parts supplied by reference TRBV11-1 and TRBJ2-7, is EAEVAQSPRYKITEKSQAVAFWCDPISGHATLYWYRQILGQGPELLVQFQDESVVDDSQLPKDRFSAERLKGVDSTLKIQPAELGDSAMYLCASQRGESYEQYFGPGTRLTVT.

The chain employs TRBV7-9 and TRBJ2-5, with 11 bases identical to TRBD1. Trimming at V came to 5 bases and at J to 5 bases, leaving 4 bases not matched to a gene. From germline, CDR1 is SEHNR and CDR2 FQNEAQ (reference sequence). This CDR3 is 14 amino acids long. DNA for the CDR3: TGTGCCAGCAGCACGGACAGGGGGCACGAGACCCAGTACTTC. Protein: CASSTDRGHETQYF.

The J gene is TRBJ2-2, the V gene TRBV5-1; D gene unclear. Germline V CDR1 and CDR2: SGHRS, YFSETQ. V gave up 4 bases and J gave up 5 bases, with 12 bases separating them. This CDR3 is built from 14 residues. CDR3 region: CASSRAVTTGELFF. In nucleotides, the CDR3 is TGCGCCAGCAGCCGCGCAGTTACTACCGGGGAGCTGTTTTTT.

The rearrangement links TRBV18 to TRBJ1-1; D gene uncertain. The ends were cut back, 2 bases at V and 3 bases at J, with 7 bases in the middle. The CDR3 totals 13 residues. Germline V gene lookup returns CDR1 KGHSH and CDR2 LQKENI. The CDR3 loop is CASSPYMDTEAFF. The CDR3 DNA is TGTGCCAGCTCACCATATATGGACACTGAAGCTTTCTTT.